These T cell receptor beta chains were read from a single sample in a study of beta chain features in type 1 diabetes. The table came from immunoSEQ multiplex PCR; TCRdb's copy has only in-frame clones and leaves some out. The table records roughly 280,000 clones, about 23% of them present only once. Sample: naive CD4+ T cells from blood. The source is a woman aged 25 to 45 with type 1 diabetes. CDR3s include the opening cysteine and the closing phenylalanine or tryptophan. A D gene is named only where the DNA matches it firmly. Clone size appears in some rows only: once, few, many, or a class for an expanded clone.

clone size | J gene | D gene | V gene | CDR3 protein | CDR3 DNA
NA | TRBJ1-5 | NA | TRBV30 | CAWSDGGSNQPQHF | TGTGCCTGGAGTGATGGGGGGAGCAATCAGCCCCAGCATTTT
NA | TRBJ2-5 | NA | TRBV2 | CASSATRETQYF | TGTGCCAGCAGTGCCACACGCGAGACCCAGTACTTC
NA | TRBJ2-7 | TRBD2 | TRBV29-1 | CSVEAPSGGYEQYF | TGCAGCGTTGAAGCCCCCAGCGGGGGGTACGAGCAGTACTTC
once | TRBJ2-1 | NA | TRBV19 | CASSINYNEQFF | TGTGCCAGTAGTATCAACTACAATGAGCAGTTCTTC
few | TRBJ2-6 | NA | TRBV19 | CASSILGANVLTF | TGTGCCAGTAGTATTCTTGGGGCCAACGTCCTGACTTTC
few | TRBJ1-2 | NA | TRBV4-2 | CASSQDPTKFYGYTF | TGTGCCAGCAGCCAAGACCCAACAAAATTCTATGGCTACACCTTC
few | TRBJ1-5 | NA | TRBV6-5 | CASSYDSSNQPQHF | TGTGCCAGCAGTTACGACAGTAGCAATCAGCCCCAGCATTTT
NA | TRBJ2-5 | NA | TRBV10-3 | CATTGNQETQYF | TGTGCCACGACGGGGAATCAAGAGACCCAGTACTTC
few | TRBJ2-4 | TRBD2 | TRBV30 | CAWSWGGMNIQYF | TGTGCCTGGAGTTGGGGAGGGATGAACATTCAGTACTTC
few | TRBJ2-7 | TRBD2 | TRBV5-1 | CASCLTSGRAYPYEQYF | TGCGCCAGCTGCCTGACTAGCGGGAGGGCCTACCCCTACGAGCAGTACTTC
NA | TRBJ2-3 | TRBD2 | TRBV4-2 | CASSHERSGTFTDTQYF | TGTGCCAGCAGCCATGAGCGTAGCGGGACCTTCACAGATACGCAGTATTTT
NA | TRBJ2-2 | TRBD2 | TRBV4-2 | CASSPRLAGGDTGELFF | TGTGCCAGCAGCCCTCGACTAGCGGGAGGTGACACCGGGGAGCTGTTTTTT
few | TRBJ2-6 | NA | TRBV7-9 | CASSFLQGAGANVLTF | TGTGCCAGCAGCTTTCTTCAGGGTGCTGGGGCCAACGTCCTGACTTTC
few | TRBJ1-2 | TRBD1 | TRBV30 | CAWSTGGPYGYTF | TGTGCCTGGAGCACAGGGGGCCCTTATGGCTACACCTTC
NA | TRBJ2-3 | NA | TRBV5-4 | CASSLGGGTTDTQYF | TGTGCCAGCAGCTTGGGGGGCGGGACCACAGATACGCAGTATTTT
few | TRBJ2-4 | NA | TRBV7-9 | CASSPTAAIAKNIQYF | TGTGCCAGCAGCCCAACGGCGGCGATAGCCAAAAACATTCAGTACTTC
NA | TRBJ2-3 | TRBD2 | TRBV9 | CASSGGLAELTDTQYF | TGTGCCAGCAGCGGGGGACTAGCGGAGTTGACAGATACGCAGTATTTT
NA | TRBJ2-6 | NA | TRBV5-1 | CASSLVGASGANVLTF | TGCGCCAGCAGCTTAGTTGGGGCTTCGGGGGCCAACGTCCTGACTTTC
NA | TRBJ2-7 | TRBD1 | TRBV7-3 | CASSSNDRGPYEQYF | TGTGCCAGCAGCTCAAACGACAGGGGCCCCTACGAGCAGTACTTC
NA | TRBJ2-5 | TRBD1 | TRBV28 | CASTNPLTGEETQYF | TGTGCCAGCACCAACCCCCTGACAGGGGAAGAGACCCAGTACTTC
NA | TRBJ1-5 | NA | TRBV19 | CASSRTGAGGASTQHF | TGTGCCAGTAGTAGAACAGGAGCCGGCGGGGCTTCGACCCAGCATTTT
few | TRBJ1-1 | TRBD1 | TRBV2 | CASLTGFTEAFF | TGTGCCAGCCTGACAGGGTTCACTGAAGCTTTCTTT
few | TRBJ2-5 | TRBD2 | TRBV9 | CASSVEGGRAAETQYF | TGTGCCAGCAGCGTAGAAGGCGGGAGGGCCGCAGAGACCCAGTACTTC
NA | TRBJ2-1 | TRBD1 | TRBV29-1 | CSVAHKRTGGNEQFF | TGCAGCGTTGCACATAAGAGGACAGGGGGGAATGAGCAGTTCTTC
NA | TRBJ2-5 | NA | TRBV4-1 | CASSQDRPAATQYF | TGCGCCAGCAGCCAAGATAGGCCAGCGGCGACCCAGTACTTC
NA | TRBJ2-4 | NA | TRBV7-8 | CASSLITPRGEVDIQYF | TGTGCCAGCAGCTTAATCACCCCCAGGGGGGAGGTCGACATTCAGTACTTC
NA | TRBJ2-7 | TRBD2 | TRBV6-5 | CASSYRLAGVEQYF | TGTGCCAGCAGTTATCGGCTAGCGGGAGTCGAGCAGTACTTC
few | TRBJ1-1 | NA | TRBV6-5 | CASSYSAGGHTEAFF | TGTGCCAGCAGTTACTCGGCGGGGGGACACACTGAAGCTTTCTTT
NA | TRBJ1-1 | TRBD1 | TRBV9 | CASSLRQGDTEAFF | TGTGCCAGCAGCTTAAGACAGGGGGACACTGAAGCTTTCTTT
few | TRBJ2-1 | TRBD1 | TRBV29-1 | CSVDLQGSQFF | TGCAGCGTTGATTTACAGGGGTCGCAGTTCTTC
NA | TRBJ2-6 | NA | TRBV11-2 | CASSSQPTDNWDVLTF | TGTGCCAGCAGCTCCCAACCCACCGACAATTGGGACGTCCTGACTTTC
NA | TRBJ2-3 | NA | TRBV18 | CASSPGQITDTQYF | TGTGCCAGCTCACCCGGACAAATCACAGATACGCAGTATTTT
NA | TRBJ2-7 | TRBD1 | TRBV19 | CASAGTGTYEQYF | TGTGCCAGTGCCGGGACAGGGACCTACGAGCAGTACTTC
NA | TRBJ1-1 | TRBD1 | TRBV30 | CAWAEGASNTEAFF | TGTGCCTGGGCAGAGGGGGCCTCGAACACTGAAGCTTTCTTT
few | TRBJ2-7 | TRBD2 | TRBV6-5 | CASAAGADYEQYF | TGTGCCAGCGCGGCGGGAGCGGACTACGAGCAGTACTTC
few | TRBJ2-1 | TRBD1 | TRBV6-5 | CASTGQGNNEQFF | TGTGCCAGCACAGGACAGGGGAACAATGAGCAGTTCTTC
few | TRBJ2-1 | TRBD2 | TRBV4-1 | CASSQEGSLLAGVPHEQFF | TGCGCCAGCAGCCAAGAAGGATCCTTACTAGCGGGAGTTCCCCATGAGCAGTTCTTC
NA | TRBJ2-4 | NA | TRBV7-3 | CASSLQGRVGDIQYF | TGTGCCAGCAGCTTACAGGGCAGAGTAGGAGACATTCAGTACTTC
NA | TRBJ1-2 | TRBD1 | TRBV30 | CAWSGGGQGITF | TGTGCCTGGAGTGGAGGTGGACAGGGAATAACCTTC
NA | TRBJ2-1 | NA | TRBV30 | CAWTTANNEQFF | TGTGCCTGGACGACAGCAAACAATGAGCAGTTCTTC
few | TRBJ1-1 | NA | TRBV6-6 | CASSPGLFAEAFF | TGTGCCAGCAGCCCAGGTCTGTTCGCTGAAGCTTTCTTT
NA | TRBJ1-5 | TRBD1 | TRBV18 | CASSPETGSQPQHF | TGTGCCAGCTCACCAGAGACAGGGAGTCAGCCCCAGCATTTT
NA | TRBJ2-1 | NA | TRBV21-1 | CASRSTGGFGNEQFF | TGTGCCAGCAGGAGTACAGGGGGCTTCGGCAATGAGCAGTTCTTC
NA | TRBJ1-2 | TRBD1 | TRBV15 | CATSRATGGIYGYTF | TGTGCCACCAGCAGAGCTACAGGGGGCATCTATGGCTACACCTTC
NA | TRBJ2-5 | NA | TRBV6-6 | CASSSQGSLETQYF | TGTGCCAGCAGTTCCCAGGGGAGTCTGGAGACCCAGTACTTC
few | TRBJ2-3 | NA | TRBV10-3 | CAISDDPSGTDTQYF | TGTGCCATCAGTGACGACCCTAGCGGCACAGATACGCAGTATTTT